Below, 22 T cell receptor beta chains from the same sample are listed, as sequenced in a study of T-cell reconstitution after alpha-beta-depleted transplantation in children. Preparation of the TCRbeta library was carried out with unique molecular identifiers. TCRdb re-analysed the PCR reads in MiXCR, keeping a single row per CDR3 protein. The table lists around 700,000 distinct CDR3 sequences, less than 15% of them singletons. Material: PBMCs, obtained before TCRalphabeta/CD19-depleted stem cell transplant. The receptors originated from a girl aged 2-10 years with congenital amegakaryocytic thrombocytopenia, due to receive a stem cell transplant.

In this sample, this clonotype turned up many times. The chain couples TRBV12-3 or TRBV12-4 to TRBJ2-4; weak D call: TRBD1 (5 bases). The V and J ends lost 7 bases and 7 bases respectively, with 14 bases between them. This CDR3 spans 13 amino acids. CDR3 sequence (DNA): TGTGCCAGCAAGGGGCTCGGTAGGAACATTCAGTACTTC. This sequence encodes CASKGLGRNIQYF.

This clonotype came up many times. This chain connects TRBV12-3 or TRBV12-4 to TRBJ1-6, with TRBD1 as a possible D gene (6 bases). The CDR3 is 15 amino acids. Between the trimmed V and J ends, which lost 8 bases and 7 bases, there was a span of 18 bases. The CDR3 loop reads CASRGGGGENSPLHF. The DNA for the CDR3 is TGTGCCAGCCGAGGCGGCGGGGGCGAAAATTCACCCCTCCACTTT.

In its sample, this clonotype was seen many times. The chain employs TRBV7-2 and TRBJ2-3, with a tentative D call TRBD1 (5 bases). Germline lookup yields CDR1 SGHTA and CDR2 FQGNSA. Trimming removed 6 bases from V and 1 base from J, with 8 bases in between. The CDR3 runs to 13 residues. The CDR3 nucleotides read TGTGCCAGCAGGGCCAGGGGCACAGATACGCAGTATTTT. Protein product: CASRARGTDTQYF.

With regard to this clonotype: A read error may explain this, as a much larger clone is one base away. The V gene is TRBV10-3, the J gene TRBJ2-7, with D possibly called TRBD1 or TRBD2 (5 bases each). The CDR3 contains 13 residues. V lost 10 bases to trimming and J lost 3 bases, with 16 bases between them. Looked up from germline, CDR1 is ENHRY and CDR2 is SYGVKD. CDR3 residues: CATGDPWDYEQYF. The CDR3, as DNA: TGTGCCACCGGGGACCCGTGGGACTACGAGCAGTACTTC.

This clonotype was seen a few times. The chain has TRBV7-2 and TRBJ2-7; 14 nucleotides line up with TRBD2. Germline trimming cut 5 bases from V and 2 bases from J; bases unmatched to any gene: 5. Looked up from germline, CDR1 is SGHTA and CDR2 is FQGNSA. CDR3 length equals 16 residues. The CDR3 reads CASSSRLAGGTYEQYF. In DNA, the CDR3 is TGTGCCAGCAGCAGCCGACTAGCGGGAGGGACCTACGAGCAGTACTTC.

There are many counts of this clonotype. This chain uses TRBV12-3 or TRBV12-4 with TRBJ2-5, with a weak D call TRBD1 (5 bases). Trimming took 6 bases from V and 3 from J, leaving 11 bases between them. This CDR3 has 13 amino acids. CDR3 loop: CASSFQGEETQYF. The CDR3 coding sequence is TGTGCCAGCAGCTTTCAGGGTGAAGAGACCCAGTACTTC.

This clonotype showed up just a few times. This rearrangement joins TRBV10-1 to TRBJ2-1, with 7 nucleotides matching TRBD1. Germline CDR1 and CDR2: WNHNN and SYGVQD (reference sequence). Trimming at V came to 2 bases and at J to 2 bases, leaving 6 bases not matched to a gene. The CDR3 consists of 16 residues. In DNA, the CDR3 is TGCGCCAGCAGTGAGCCACCCGGGACAGCCTACAATGAGCAGTTCTTC. Translating it yields CASSEPPGTAYNEQFF.

The rearrangement joins TRBV15 to TRBJ2-7, with 8 bases identical to TRBD2. The CDR3 loop spans 15 amino acids. From germline, CDR1 is LNHNV and CDR2 YYDKDF (reference sequence). The V segment lost 0 bases and the J segment 2 bases; nucleotides outside the gene matches: 3. Here the CDR3 reads CATSRDSGGAYEQYF. For the CDR3, the DNA is TGTGCCACCAGCAGAGACAGCGGGGGCGCCTACGAGCAGTACTTC.

The V call is TRBV12-3 or TRBV12-4, the J call TRBJ2-6; 8 positions match TRBD1. Trimming at V came to 5 bases and at J to 0 bases, leaving 6 bases not matched to a gene. The CDR3 runs to 17 residues. Here the CDR3 reads CASSSTGGYSGANVLTF. Written as DNA, the CDR3 is TGTGCCAGCAGTAGTACAGGGGGATACTCTGGGGCCAACGTCCTGACTTTC.

This clonotype was counted a few times. This chain links TRBV19 with TRBJ2-1; D is unclear. Germline CDR1 is LNHDA and CDR2 is SQIVND (reference sequence). CDR3 length: 13 residues. V gave up 5 bases and J gave up 9 bases, with 14 bases separating them. The chain's CDR3 is CASSAGPLGEQFF. The CDR3 coding sequence is TGTGCCAGTAGTGCCGGACCTTTGGGTGAGCAGTTCTTC. Variable domain in full (rest from reference TRBV19 and TRBJ2-1): DGGITQSPKYLFRKEGQNVTLSCEQNLNHDAMYWYRQDPGQGLRLIYYSQIVNDFQKGDIAEGYSVSREKKESFPLTVTSAQKNPTAFYLCASSAGPLGEQFFGPGTRLTVL.

This clonotype was recorded many times. V is TRBV4-1 and J is TRBJ2-3; D is unresolved. The CDR3 consists of 17 residues. Trimming shortened V by 0 bases and J by 0 bases, and 13 bases separated the two germline ends. CDR1 and CDR2 (germline): MGHRA, YSYEKL. For the CDR3, the DNA is TGCGCCAGCAGCCAAGATCTAGTTTCTTCTAGCACAGATACGCAGTATTTT. Translation: CASSQDLVSSSTDTQYF.

This clonotype was seen ten or more times. The chain employs TRBV28 and TRBJ2-5; weak D call: TRBD1 (6 bases). The ends were cut back, 4 bases at V and 0 bases at J, with 6 bases in the middle. CDR3 length: 13 amino acids. The germline gives CDR1 MDHEN, CDR2 SYDVKM. The CDR3 DNA is TGTGCCAGCAGTTGGGACAACCAAGAGACCCAGTACTTC. It codes for CASSWDNQETQYF.

In its sample, this clonotype was seen a few times. The rearrangement joins TRBV5-1 to TRBJ2-7, with TRBD2 matching 9 bases. The trim removed 2 bases at V and 4 bases at J, leaving 10 bases unmatched. Germline-derived CDR1 and CDR2 are SGHRS and YFSETQ. CDR3 length equals 16 residues. CDR3 residues: CASSFVGGRVRYEQYF. In DNA form, the CDR3 reads TGCGCCAGCAGCTTCGTGGGCGGGAGGGTCAGGTACGAGCAGTACTTC.

This clonotype was observed at least ten times. The chain combines TRBV29-1 with TRBJ1-4, with a weak D call TRBD1 (6 bases). CDR1 SQVTM and CDR2 ANQGSEA come from the germline V gene. This CDR3 is built from 13 residues. V shed 7 bases and J shed 5 bases, with 14 bases lying between them. The CDR3 reads CSGMDSWNEKLFF. For the CDR3, the DNA is TGCAGCGGGATGGACAGCTGGAATGAAAAACTGTTTTTT.

The genes are TRBV9 and TRBJ2-1; TRBD2 agrees at 13 bases. CDR3 length: 19 residues. Germline V CDR1 and CDR2: SGDLS, YYNGEE. V gave up 0 bases and J gave up 6 bases; unmatched junction bases: 12. Written as DNA, the CDR3 is TGTGCCAGCAGCGTAGATCGGTGGACTAGCGGGAGTTCAGGCAATGAGCAGTTCTTC. Residues: CASSVDRWTSGSSGNEQFF. The whole variable domain, filled in from reference TRBV9 and TRBJ2-1, reads DSGVTQTPKHLITATGQRVTLRCSPRSGDLSVYWYQQSLDQGLQFLIQYYNGEERAKGNILERFSAQQFPDLHSELNLSSLELGDSALYFCASSVDRWTSGSSGNEQFFGPGTRLTVL.

Regarding this clonotype: A read error may be the cause here, since a much bigger clone is one base away. The V and J genes are TRBV29-1 and TRBJ2-1, with TRBD1 matching 9 bases. Germline values: CDR1 SQVTM, CDR2 ANQGSEA. The CDR3 contains 17 residues. The CDR3 loop is CSVAKPPRGTGYNEEFF. CDR3 in DNA: TGCAGCGTAGCAAAACCCCCCCGCGGGACAGGGTACAATGAGGAGTTCTTC.

This clonotype was counted only a few times. This chain joins TRBV12-3 or TRBV12-4 and TRBJ2-7; perhaps TRBD2 as D (5 bases). The CDR3 is made up of 14 amino acids. Deletions cut 9 bases from V and 0 bases from J, with 15 bases between. As DNA, the CDR3 is TGTGCCAGTAGCGTATACCCGAGCTCCTACGAGCAGTACTTC. This gives the protein CASSVYPSSYEQYF.

The genes are TRBV2 and TRBJ2-1; weak D call: TRBD2 (7 bases). Deletions cut 8 bases from V and 2 bases from J, with 10 bases between. Per the germline V gene, CDR1 is SNHLY and CDR2 is FYNNEI. There are 13 residues in the CDR3. Written as DNA, the CDR3 is TGTGCCAGCCCCGGGGGGCCCTACAATGAGCAGTTCTTC. Translated: CASPGGPYNEQFF.

This clonotype has just a few counts. This chain uses TRBV20-1 with TRBJ2-3; perhaps TRBD1 as D (5 bases). Germline values: CDR1 DFQATT, CDR2 SNEGSKA (reference sequence). This CDR3 spans 10 amino acids. The V end lost 4 bases, the J end lost 14 bases, and 13 bases lay between the germline ends. The CDR3 here is CSATRRTGYF. DNA of the CDR3: TGCAGTGCTACGAGGCGAACAGGGTATTTT.

There are a few counts of this clonotype. The gene calls are TRBV6-5 and TRBJ2-2; 7 bases are shared with TRBD2. Germline V lookup: CDR1 MNHEY, CDR2 SVGAGI. Losses at the gene ends were 3 bases for V and 2 bases for J; bases not matched to a gene: 6. The CDR3 extends over 16 amino acids. The CDR3 reads CASSYGGLPNTGELFF. CDR3 nucleotides: TGTGCCAGCAGTTATGGGGGACTACCTAACACCGGGGAGCTGTTTTTT.

The chain employs TRBV2 and TRBJ1-3; D is perhaps TRBD1 (5 bases). Germline values: CDR1 SNHLY, CDR2 FYNNEI. V was pared by 6 bases and J by 2 bases, with 11 bases between. This CDR3 has 14 amino acids. The CDR3 sequence: CASSPPGTGNTIYF. The DNA of the CDR3 is TGTGCCAGCAGCCCCCCAGGGACTGGAAACACCATATATTTT.

This clonotype occurred many times. This chain joins TRBV20-1 and TRBJ2-1, with a tentative D call TRBD1 (5 bases). CDR3 size: 15 residues. The germline V gene encodes CDR1 DFQATT and CDR2 SNEGSKA (reference sequence). Deletions cut 1 base from V and 0 bases from J, with 10 bases between. The CDR3 here is CSARGDRSSYNEQFF. CDR3 bases: TGCAGTGCTAGAGGCGACAGAAGCTCCTACAATGAGCAGTTCTTC.